This TCR beta chain was sequenced for a study of T cells in Graves' hyperthyroidism and ophthalmopathy. Trimming pared 0 bases from V and 8 bases from J, leaving 8 bases between. The CDR3 is 13 amino acids. Germline lookup yields CDR1 LGHNA and CDR2 YNFKEQ. Thyroid ultrasound, orbital computed tomography, clinical symptoms, and serum thyroxine and TRAb underpinned diagnoses. Fresh peripheral blood, 9.5 to 10 ml of it, supplied the PBMCs. RNA transcripts were the template for amplifying TCR beta CDR3 regions. Researchers ran a first-round RT-PCR on the TCR CDR3 using the HTBI primer set. TCRdb itself ran the multiplex PCR reads through MiXCR, one entry per CDR3 protein. The sample shows roughly 650,000 distinct CDR3 sequences, approximately 15% of them seen only once.

What was sequenced was blood. The receptor was isolated from a middle-aged woman with Graves' ophthalmopathy. The genes are TRBV4-2 and TRBJ2-1; D is unclear. The CDR3 loop reads CASSQDLVHEQFF. The CDR3 bases are TGTGCCAGCAGCCAAGATTTAGTACATGAGCAGTTCTTC.